This entry describes one TCR beta chain. The antigen is unknown. This entry comes from a study of T cells after yellow fever vaccination. Whole-study findings and limits: FACS-sorted repertoires might harbor abundant contaminating clonotypes from the bulk population. Clones from primary vaccination mostly reappeared after the booster (approximately 95% CD4, over 85% CD8). It was the secondary response that reached its peak faster, day 5 versus 15, but it was weaker.

The V and J ends lost 1 base and 4 bases, in that order; junction bases with no gene match: 2. The CDR3 covers 14 residues. Germline assignment: CDR1 SGHNT and CDR2 YYREEE (reference sequence). Using its own MiXCR run on the 5' RACE reads, TCRdb lists one record per CDR3 protein. The data hold roughly 520,000 distinct CDR3 sequences, with 21% observed a single time. The sequencing used PBMCs, collected roughly 23 days after the first yellow fever vaccination. The chain links TRBV5-4 to TRBJ2-3; 8 nucleotides align to TRBD2. This sequence was found in a man aged 18-30 years who received the YFV17D yellow fever vaccine. CDR3: CASSLRGGPDTQYF. CDR3 nucleotides: TGTGCCAGCAGCTTGCGGGGGGGCCCAGATACGCAGTATTTT. Complete variable domain (other parts from reference TRBV5-4 and TRBJ2-3): ETGVTQSPTHLIKTRGQQVTLRCSSQSGHNTVSWYQQALGQGPQFIFQYYREEENGRGNFPPRFSGLQFPNYSSELNVNALELDDSALYLCASSLRGGPDTQYFGPGTRLTVL.